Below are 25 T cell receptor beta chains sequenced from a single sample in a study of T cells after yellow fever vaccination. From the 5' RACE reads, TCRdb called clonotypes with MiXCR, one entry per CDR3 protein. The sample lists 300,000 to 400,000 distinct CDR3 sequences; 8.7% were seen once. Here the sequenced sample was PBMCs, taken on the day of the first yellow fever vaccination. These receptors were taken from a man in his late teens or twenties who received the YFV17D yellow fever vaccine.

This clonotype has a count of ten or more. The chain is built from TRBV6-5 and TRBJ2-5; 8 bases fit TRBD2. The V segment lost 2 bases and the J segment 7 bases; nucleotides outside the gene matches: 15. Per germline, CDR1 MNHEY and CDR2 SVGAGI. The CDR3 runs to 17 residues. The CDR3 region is CASSYPEHRTSTTTQYF. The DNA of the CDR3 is TGTGCCAGCAGTTACCCAGAACATAGGACTAGCACAACGACCCAGTACTTC.

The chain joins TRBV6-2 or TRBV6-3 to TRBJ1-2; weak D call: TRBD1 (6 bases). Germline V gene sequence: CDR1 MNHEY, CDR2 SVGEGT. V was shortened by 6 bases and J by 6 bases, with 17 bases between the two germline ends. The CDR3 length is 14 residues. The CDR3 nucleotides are TGTGCCAGCAGCAAACAGGGCAGAAGGCATGGCTACACCTTC. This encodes CASSKQGRRHGYTF.

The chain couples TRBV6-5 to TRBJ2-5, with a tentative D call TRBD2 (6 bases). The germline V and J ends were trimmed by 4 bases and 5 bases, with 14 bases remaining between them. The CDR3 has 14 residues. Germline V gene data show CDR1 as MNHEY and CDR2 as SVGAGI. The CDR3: CASSSPLAGETQYF. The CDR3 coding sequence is TGTGCCAGCAGTTCTCCACTAGCCGGGGAGACCCAGTACTTC.

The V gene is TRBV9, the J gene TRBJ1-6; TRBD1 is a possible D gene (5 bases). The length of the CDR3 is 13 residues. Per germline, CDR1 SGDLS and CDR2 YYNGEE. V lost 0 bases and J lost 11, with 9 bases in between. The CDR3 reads CASSVDDSPPLHF. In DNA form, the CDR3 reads TGTGCCAGCAGCGTAGATGACAGCCCACCCCTCCACTTT.

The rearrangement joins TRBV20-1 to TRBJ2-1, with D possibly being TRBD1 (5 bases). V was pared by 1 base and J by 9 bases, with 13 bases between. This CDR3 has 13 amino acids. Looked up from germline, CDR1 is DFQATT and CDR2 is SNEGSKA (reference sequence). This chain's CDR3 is CSARGGLEAEQFF. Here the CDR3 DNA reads TGCAGTGCTAGAGGGGGCCTAGAAGCTGAGCAGTTCTTC.

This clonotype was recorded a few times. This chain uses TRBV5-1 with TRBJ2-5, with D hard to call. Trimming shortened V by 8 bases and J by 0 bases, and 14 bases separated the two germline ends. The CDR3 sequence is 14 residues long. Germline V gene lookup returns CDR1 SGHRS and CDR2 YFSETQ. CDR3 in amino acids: CASTQVGDQETQYF. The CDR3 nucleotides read TGCGCCAGTACCCAAGTAGGTGACCAAGAGACCCAGTACTTC.

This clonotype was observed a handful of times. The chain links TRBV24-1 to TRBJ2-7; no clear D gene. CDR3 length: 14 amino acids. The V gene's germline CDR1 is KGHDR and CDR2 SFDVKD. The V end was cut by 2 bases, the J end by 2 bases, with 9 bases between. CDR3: CATSDSYRPYEQYF. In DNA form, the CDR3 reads TGTGCCACCAGTGATTCCTACAGACCCTACGAGCAGTACTTC.

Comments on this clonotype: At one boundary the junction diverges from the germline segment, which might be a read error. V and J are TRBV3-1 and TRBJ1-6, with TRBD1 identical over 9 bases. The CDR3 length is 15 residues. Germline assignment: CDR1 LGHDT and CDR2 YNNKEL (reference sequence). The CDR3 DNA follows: TGTGCCAGCTGCCACCTGGGACAGGGAGATTCACCCCTCCACTTT. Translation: CASCHLGQGDSPLHF.

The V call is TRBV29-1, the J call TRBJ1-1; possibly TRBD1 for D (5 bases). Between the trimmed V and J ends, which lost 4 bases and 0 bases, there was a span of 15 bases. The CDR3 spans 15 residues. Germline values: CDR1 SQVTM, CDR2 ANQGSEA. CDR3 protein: CSVGGGWGMNTEAFF. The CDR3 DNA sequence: TGCAGCGTTGGTGGGGGGTGGGGGATGAACACTGAAGCTTTCTTT.

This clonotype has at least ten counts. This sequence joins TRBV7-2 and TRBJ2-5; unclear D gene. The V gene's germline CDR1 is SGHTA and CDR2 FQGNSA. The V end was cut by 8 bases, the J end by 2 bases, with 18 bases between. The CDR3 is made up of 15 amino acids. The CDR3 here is CASLDGPYPQETQYF. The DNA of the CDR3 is TGTGCCAGCCTGGACGGCCCCTATCCTCAAGAGACCCAGTACTTC. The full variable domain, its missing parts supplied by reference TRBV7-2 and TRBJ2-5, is GAGVSQSPSNKVTEKGKDVELRCDPISGHTALYWYRQSLGQGLEFLIYFQGNSAPDKSGLPSDRFSAERTGGSVSTLTIQRTQQEDSAVYLCASLDGPYPQETQYFGPGTRLLVL.

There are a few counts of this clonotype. CDR3 residues: CSVEGGLSTDTQYF. The CDR3, as DNA: TGCAGCGTTGAAGGGGGCCTAAGCACAGATACGCAGTATTTT. This chain uses TRBV29-1 with TRBJ2-3, with TRBD1 as a possible D gene (5 bases). Germline lookup yields CDR1 SQVTM and CDR2 ANQGSEA. V lost 1 base, J lost 0 bases, and 8 bases lay in between. This CDR3 contains 14 residues.

CDR3 residues: CASSLTRGFTGSYNEQFF. CDR3 nucleotides: TGTGCCAGCAGTCTAACCCGGGGGTTTACTGGGTCCTACAATGAGCAGTTCTTC. V is TRBV12-3 or TRBV12-4 and J is TRBJ2-1, with D perhaps matching TRBD2 (6 bases). The ends were cut back, 5 bases at V and 1 base at J, with 21 bases in the middle. This CDR3 region has 18 residues.

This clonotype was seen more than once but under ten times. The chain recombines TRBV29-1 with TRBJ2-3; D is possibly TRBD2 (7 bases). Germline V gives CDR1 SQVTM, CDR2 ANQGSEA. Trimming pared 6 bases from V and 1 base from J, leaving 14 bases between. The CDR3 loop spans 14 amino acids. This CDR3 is CSVVGGRGTDTQYF. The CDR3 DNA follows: TGCAGCGTCGTCGGGGGGCGCGGCACAGATACGCAGTATTTT.

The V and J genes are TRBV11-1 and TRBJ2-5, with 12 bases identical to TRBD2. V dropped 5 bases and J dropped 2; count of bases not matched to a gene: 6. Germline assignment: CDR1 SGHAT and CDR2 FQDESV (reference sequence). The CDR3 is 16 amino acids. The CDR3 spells CASSPGTSGRQETQYF. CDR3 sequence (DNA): TGTGCCAGCAGCCCCGGGACTAGCGGGCGACAAGAGACCCAGTACTTC.

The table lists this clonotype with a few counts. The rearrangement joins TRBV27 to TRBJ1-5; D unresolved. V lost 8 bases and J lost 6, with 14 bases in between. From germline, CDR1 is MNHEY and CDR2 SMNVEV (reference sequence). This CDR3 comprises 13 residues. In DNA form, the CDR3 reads TGTGCCAGCTCAACCCCCGGTGGTCAGCCCCAGCATTTT. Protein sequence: CASSTPGGQPQHF.

CDR3 in DNA: TGTGCCACCAGTGATACCAGGGACGCCGGTGAAAAACTGTTTTTT. As protein: CATSDTRDAGEKLFF. V usage is TRBV24-1 and J usage is TRBJ1-4; a weak D match, TRBD1 (5 bases). The V gene lost 3 bases and the J gene lost 7 bases, with 14 bases spanning the gap. Germline V gene lookup returns CDR1 KGHDR and CDR2 SFDVKD. The CDR3 is 15 amino acids.

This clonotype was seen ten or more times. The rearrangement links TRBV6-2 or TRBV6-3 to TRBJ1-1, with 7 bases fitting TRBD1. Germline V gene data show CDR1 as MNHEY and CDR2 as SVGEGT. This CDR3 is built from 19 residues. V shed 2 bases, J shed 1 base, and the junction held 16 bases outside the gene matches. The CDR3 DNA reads TGTGCCAGCAGTTACCCCCTCTTGACAGGGCAGGGTTGGAACACTGAAGCTTTCTTT. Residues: CASSYPLLTGQGWNTEAFF.

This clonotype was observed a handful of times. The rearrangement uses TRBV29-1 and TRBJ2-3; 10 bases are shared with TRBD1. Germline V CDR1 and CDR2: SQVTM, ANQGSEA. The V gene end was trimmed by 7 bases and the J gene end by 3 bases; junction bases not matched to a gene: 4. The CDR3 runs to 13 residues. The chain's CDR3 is CSGGTGVTDTQYF. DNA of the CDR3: TGCAGCGGCGGGACAGGGGTTACAGATACGCAGTATTTT.

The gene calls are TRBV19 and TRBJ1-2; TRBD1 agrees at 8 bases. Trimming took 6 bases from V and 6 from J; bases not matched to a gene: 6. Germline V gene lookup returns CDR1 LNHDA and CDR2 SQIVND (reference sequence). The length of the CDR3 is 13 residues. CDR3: CASRIGQGDGYTF. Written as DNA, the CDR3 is TGTGCCAGTAGGATTGGACAGGGAGATGGCTACACCTTC.

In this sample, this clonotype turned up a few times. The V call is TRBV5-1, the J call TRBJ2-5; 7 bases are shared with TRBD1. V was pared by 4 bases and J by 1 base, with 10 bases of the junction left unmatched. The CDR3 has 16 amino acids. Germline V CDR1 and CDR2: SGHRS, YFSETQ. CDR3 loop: CASSAGTDGLQETQYF. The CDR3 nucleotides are TGCGCCAGCAGCGCTGGGACAGATGGACTCCAAGAGACCCAGTACTTC.

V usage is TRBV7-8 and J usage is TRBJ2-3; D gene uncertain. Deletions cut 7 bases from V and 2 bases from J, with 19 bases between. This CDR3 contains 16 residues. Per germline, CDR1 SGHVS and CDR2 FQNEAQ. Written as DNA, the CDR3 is TGTGCCAGCAAAAGGAATTCGCACCCTTCCACAGATACGCAGTATTTT. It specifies CASKRNSHPSTDTQYF.

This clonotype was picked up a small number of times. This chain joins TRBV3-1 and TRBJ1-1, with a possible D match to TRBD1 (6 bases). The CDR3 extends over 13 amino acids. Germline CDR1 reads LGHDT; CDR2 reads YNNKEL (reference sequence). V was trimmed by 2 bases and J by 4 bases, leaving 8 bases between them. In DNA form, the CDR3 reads TGTGCCAGCAGCCAAAGGGGGGCCACTGAAGCTTTCTTT. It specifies CASSQRGATEAFF. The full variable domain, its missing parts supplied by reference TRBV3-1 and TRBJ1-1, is DTAVSQTPKYLVTQMGNDKSIKCEQNLGHDTMYWYKQDSKKFLKIMFSYNNKELIINETVPNRFSPKSPDKAHLNLHINSLELGDSAVYFCASSQRGATEAFFGQGTRLTVV.

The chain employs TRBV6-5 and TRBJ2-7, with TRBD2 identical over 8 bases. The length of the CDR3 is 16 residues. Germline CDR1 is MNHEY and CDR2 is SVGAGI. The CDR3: CSSSYSGGHGAYEQYV. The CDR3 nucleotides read TGTTCCAGCAGTTACTCGGGGGGGCACGGAGCCTACGAGCAGTACGTC.

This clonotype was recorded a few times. The CDR3 loop reads CASSHAQNSNEKLFF. CDR3 nucleotide sequence: TGCGCCAGCAGCCACGCACAGAACAGTAATGAAAAACTGTTTTTT. V gene TRBV4-3 combines with J gene TRBJ1-4, with D hard to call. The CDR3 runs to 15 residues. Trimming took 3 bases from V and 4 from J, leaving 12 bases between them. CDR1 and CDR2 from the germline V gene are LGHNA and YSLEER.

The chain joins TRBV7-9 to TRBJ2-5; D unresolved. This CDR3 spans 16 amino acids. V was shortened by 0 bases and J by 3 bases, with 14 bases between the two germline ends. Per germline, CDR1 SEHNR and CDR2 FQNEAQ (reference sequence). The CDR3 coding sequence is TGTGCCAGCAGCTTAGCGCTCAGTTACCGCGAAGAGACCCAGTACTTC. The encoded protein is CASSLALSYREETQYF.